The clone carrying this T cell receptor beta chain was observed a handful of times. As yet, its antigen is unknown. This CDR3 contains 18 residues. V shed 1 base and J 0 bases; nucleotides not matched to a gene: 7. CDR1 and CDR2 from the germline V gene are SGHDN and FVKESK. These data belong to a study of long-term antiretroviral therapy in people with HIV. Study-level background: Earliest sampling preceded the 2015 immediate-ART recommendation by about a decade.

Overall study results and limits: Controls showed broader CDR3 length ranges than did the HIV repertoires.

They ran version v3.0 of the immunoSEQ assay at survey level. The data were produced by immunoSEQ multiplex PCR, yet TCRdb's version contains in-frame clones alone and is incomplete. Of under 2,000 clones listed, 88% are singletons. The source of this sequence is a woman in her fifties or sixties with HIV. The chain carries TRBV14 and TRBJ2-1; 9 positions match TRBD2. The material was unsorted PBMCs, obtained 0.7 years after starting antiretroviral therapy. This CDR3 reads CASSQGLTSGSSYNEQFF. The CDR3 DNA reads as TGTGCCAGCAGCCAAGGACTGACTAGCGGTAGCTCCTACAATGAGCAGTTCTTC.